A selection of T cell receptor beta chains follows, all from one sample in a study of CD8+ T cells in alopecia areata. The method was immunoSEQ multiplex PCR; TCRdb's version includes in-frame clones alone and lacks a portion of them. The sample comprises 170,000 or so clones, roughly 65% of which are singletons, and approximately 0.91% rests with the top ten. The sample here was CD4+ T cells sorted from blood, taken at week 4, from a patient treated with tofacitinib. The receptors were gathered from a human donor with alopecia areata. The CDR3 runs from the conserved cysteine through the conserved F or W. A D gene is named only where the DNA matches it firmly. A clone size is listed for some rows: how often the clone was seen (once, few, many), or a class if it is expanded.

d_gene	v_gene	abundance	j_gene	CDR3aa	CDR3nt
NA	TRBV29-1	NA	TRBJ1-2	CSVERQRNYGYTF	TGCAGCGTTGAGCGGCAGAGGAACTATGGCTACACCTTC
TRBD2	TRBV10-3	NA	TRBJ2-3	CAIRRSGADTDTQYF	TGTGCCATCAGGCGGAGCGGGGCCGACACAGATACGCAGTATTTT
NA	TRBV30	NA	TRBJ1-1	CAWTRGGATEAFF	TGTGCCTGGACCCGAGGGGGGGCCACTGAAGCTTTCTTT
TRBD2	TRBV29-1	NA	TRBJ2-6	CSVKTSGSGANVLTF	TGCAGCGTAAAGACTAGCGGTTCTGGGGCCAACGTCCTGACTTTC
TRBD1	TRBV2	NA	TRBJ2-3	CASIGTGGGTQYF	TGTGCCAGCATCGGGACAGGGGGAGGTACGCAGTATTTT
NA	TRBV30	few	TRBJ2-5	CAWSAQGRYQETQYF	TGTGCCTGGTCAGCCCAAGGACGGTATCAAGAGACCCAGTACTTC
NA	TRBV4-1	NA	TRBJ1-6	CASSQDLYNSPLHF	TGCGCCAGCAGCCAAGATCTCTATAATTCACCCCTCCACTTT
TRBD1	TRBV20-1	NA	TRBJ2-5	CSASVQGAQYF	TGCAGTGCTAGTGTCCAGGGGGCCCAGTACTTC
NA	TRBV4-2	NA	TRBJ2-3	CASSQDHPTDTQYF	TGTGCCAGCAGCCAAGATCACCCCACAGATACGCAGTATTTT
NA	TRBV7-9	few	TRBJ1-1	CASSRSVLPEAFF	TGTGCCAGCAGTCGGTCGGTTCTTCCTGAAGCTTTCTTT
NA	TRBV30	NA	TRBJ2-7	CAGGIGGVYEQYF	TGTGCCGGTGGAATTGGAGGGGTGTACGAGCAGTACTTC
NA	TRBV29-1	NA	TRBJ1-4	CSVVLPNEKLFF	TGCAGCGTTGTGCTCCCTAATGAAAAACTGTTTTTT
TRBD2	TRBV29-1	NA	TRBJ2-5	CSVAGGIGETQYF	TGCAGCGTAGCGGGGGGGATTGGAGAGACCCAGTACTTC
NA	TRBV7-2	NA	TRBJ1-1	CASSLLSVNTEAFF	TGTGCCAGCAGCTTATTGTCGGTGAACACTGAAGCTTTCTTT
NA	TRBV29-1	few	TRBJ2-1	CSLGQSWKFDNEQFF	TGCAGCCTCGGACAGAGCTGGAAGTTCGACAATGAGCAGTTCTTC
TRBD2	TRBV4-2	NA	TRBJ2-3	CASSRALAGGTDTQYF	TGTGCCAGCAGCCGCGCCTTAGCGGGGGGCACAGATACGCAGTATTTT
NA	TRBV7-9	NA	TRBJ1-5	CASSFFQQPQHF	TGTGCCAGCAGCTTTTTTCAACAGCCCCAGCATTTT
NA	TRBV30	NA	TRBJ2-7	CAWSVQAAYEQYF	TGTGCCTGGAGTGTACAGGCCGCCTACGAGCAGTACTTC
TRBD1	TRBV18	few	TRBJ2-3	CASSPYGTGKSTDTQYF	TGTGCCAGCTCACCATACGGGACAGGGAAAAGCACAGATACGCAGTATTTT
TRBD1	TRBV4-2	NA	TRBJ2-1	CASSPTGQGNEQFF	TGTGCCAGCAGCCCAACGGGACAGGGCAATGAGCAGTTCTTC
NA	TRBV29-1	NA	TRBJ2-5	CSVGAGDQETQYF	TGCAGCGTTGGGGCAGGGGACCAAGAGACCCAGTACTTC
NA	TRBV29-1	NA	TRBJ1-2	CSVAGATRNYGYTF	TGCAGCGTTGCCGGAGCTACCAGGAACTATGGCTACACCTTC
NA	TRBV19	few	TRBJ1-1	CAARGGPGDAEAFF	TGTGCCGCTAGGGGCGGACCTGGTGACGCTGAAGCTTTCTTT
NA	TRBV29-1	NA	TRBJ2-5	CSVGAQETQYF	TGCAGCGTTGGTGCGCAAGAGACCCAGTACTTC
TRBD1	TRBV23-1	NA	TRBJ2-2	CASSQTRGQGAGELFF	TGCGCCAGCAGTCAAACTAGGGGACAGGGGGCCGGGGAGCTGTTTTTT
NA	TRBV11-2	NA	TRBJ2-3	CASSFSGSTDTQYF	TGTGCCAGCAGCTTCTCCGGAAGCACAGATACGCAGTATTTT
NA	TRBV5-6	NA	TRBJ1-6	CASSLNGIANSPLHF	TGTGCCAGCAGCTTGAACGGGATAGCCAATTCACCCCTCCACTTT
NA	TRBV19	NA	TRBJ1-5	CASSIRRRSGNQPQHF	TGTGCCAGTAGTATACGAAGAAGGAGTGGCAATCAGCCCCAGCATTTT
NA	TRBV29-1	NA	TRBJ2-3	CSGHTDTQYF	TGCAGCGGGCACACAGATACGCAGTATTTT
TRBD2	TRBV12-5	NA	TRBJ2-5	CASGFSGGETQYF	TGTGCTAGTGGTTTTAGCGGGGGGGAGACCCAGTACTTC
NA	TRBV11-1	NA	TRBJ2-4	CASSRLGWDIQYF	TGTGCCAGCTCGAGGCTGGGTTGGGACATTCAGTACTTC
NA	TRBV9	NA	TRBJ1-5	CASSVGVSNQPQHF	TGTGCCAGCAGCGTAGGGGTTAGCAATCAGCCCCAGCATTTT
NA	TRBV9	NA	TRBJ2-5	CASSQTVQETQYF	TGTGCCAGCAGCCAAACGGTCCAAGAGACCCAGTACTTC
NA	TRBV30	few	TRBJ1-3	CASTGPGNTIYF	TGTGCCTCCACAGGGCCTGGAAACACCATATATTTT
TRBD1	TRBV10-3	few	TRBJ2-1	CAIKGDSGTGLSNEQFF	TGTGCCATCAAGGGAGACTCCGGGACAGGGCTTAGCAATGAGCAGTTCTTC
NA	TRBV30	NA	TRBJ1-6	CAWSRGVYPNVSPLHF	TGTGCCTGGAGTCGAGGAGTCTACCCCAACGTTTCACCCCTCCACTTT
NA	TRBV5-1	NA	TRBJ2-2	CASSSPSMSTGELFF	TGCGCCAGCAGCTCTCCTTCGATGAGTACCGGGGAGCTGTTTTTT
NA	TRBV30	NA	TRBJ2-5	CAWSFRRGAGETQYF	TGTGCCTGGAGTTTCCGACGGGGGGCCGGAGAGACCCAGTACTTC
TRBD1	TRBV5-1	NA	TRBJ1-5	CASRPGTGGSNQPQHF	TGCGCCAGCAGACCCGGGACAGGGGGCAGCAATCAGCCCCAGCATTTT
NA	TRBV29-1	NA	TRBJ1-1	CSVEGPGAFF	TGCAGCGTTGAGGGGCCAGGGGCTTTCTTT
TRBD1	TRBV27	NA	TRBJ1-1	CASSSWDRGSEAFF	TGTGCCAGCAGTTCCTGGGACAGGGGGTCTGAAGCTTTCTTT
NA	TRBV30	NA	TRBJ1-2	CAWSLGGANYGYTF	TGTGCCTGGAGTCTGGGGGGTGCTAACTATGGCTACACCTTC
NA	TRBV30	NA	TRBJ2-7	CAWRASGSSYEQYF	TGTGCCTGGAGGGCCTCTGGATCATCCTACGAGCAGTACTTC
TRBD1	TRBV15	NA	TRBJ1-1	CATSRETGLATEAFF	TGTGCCACCAGCAGAGAGACAGGGCTGGCCACTGAAGCTTTCTTT
NA	TRBV11-1	NA	TRBJ2-7	CASSQRQDVDEQYF	TGTGCCAGCAGCCAGCGACAGGACGTAGACGAGCAGTACTTC
NA	TRBV4-1	NA	TRBJ1-1	CASSPDGLWAAFF	TGCGCCAGCAGCCCCGACGGGCTGTGGGCAGCTTTCTTT
NA	TRBV30	once	TRBJ1-1	CAWSVRGDTEAFF	TGTGCCTGGAGTGTCCGTGGCGACACTGAAGCTTTCTTT
NA	TRBV30	NA	TRBJ2-5	CAWKGVGETQYF	TGTGCCTGGAAGGGAGTGGGTGAGACCCAGTACTTC
NA	TRBV5-6	NA	TRBJ2-5	CASSLEDQETQYF	TGTGCCAGCAGCTTGGAGGACCAAGAGACCCAGTACTTC
TRBD1	TRBV2	NA	TRBJ2-1	CASSPWDRVKTFF	TGTGCCAGCAGTCCTTGGGACAGGGTGAAAACGTTCTTC
NA	TRBV25-1	NA	TRBJ2-1	CASSENYNEQFF	TGTGCCAGCAGTGAAAATTACAATGAGCAGTTCTTC
NA	TRBV23-1	few	TRBJ1-4	CASSPSGGGSEKLFF	TGCGCCAGCAGTCCTTCAGGCGGTGGTTCGGAAAAACTGTTTTTT
TRBD2	TRBV2	NA	TRBJ2-7	CASSEIMLAGTSSYEQYF	TGTGCCAGCAGTGAAATAATGCTAGCGGGGACTAGCTCCTACGAGCAGTACTTC
TRBD2	TRBV5-4	NA	TRBJ2-3	CASSRGLAGVTDTQYF	TGTGCCAGCAGCAGAGGACTAGCGGGGGTAACAGATACGCAGTATTTT
NA	TRBV11-2	NA	TRBJ2-1	CASSLVRVNEQFF	TGTGCCAGCAGCTTAGTACGGGTTAATGAGCAGTTCTTC
TRBD1	TRBV5-4	NA	TRBJ1-1	CASRLAAQGAAEAFF	TGTGCCAGCAGGCTCGCGGCTCAGGGGGCGGCTGAAGCTTTCTTT
NA	TRBV25-1	NA	TRBJ2-7	CASSQRGGDEQYF	TGTGCCAGCAGCCAAAGGGGGGGCGACGAGCAGTACTTC
TRBD2	TRBV9	NA	TRBJ2-5	CASSRGGETQYF	TGTGCCAGCAGCCGCGGGGGAGAGACCCAGTACTTC
NA	TRBV27	NA	TRBJ2-7	CASSLRHRRYEQYF	TGTGCCAGCAGTTTGCGTCACAGGAGGTACGAGCAGTACTTC